The T cell receptor (beta chain) under discussion was sequenced for a study of blood T cell repertoires in COVID-19. Whole-study context: Resolution of symptoms, clearance, or two negative PCRs was present in recovered Cohort 3 donors. Samples taken during acute and convalescent COVID-19 were collected in the United States, Italy and Spain. PBMCs, B-cell-depleted T cells, or T cells provided the cDNA or gDNA that made up the material.

The germline CDR1 and CDR2 sequences are MGHRA and YSYEKL. The CDR3 is 17 residues long. The V segment lost 4 bases and the J segment 2 bases; nucleotides outside the gene matches: 11. The authors' processing: Amplification with reference gene primers provided the estimates of nucleated cell counts. Sequencing was performed with immunoSEQ multiplex PCR; in TCRdb, only in-frame clones are kept and a portion is missing. The D gene and trimming were derived from the DNA, and the V and J assignments and clone size from that table. The table shows roughly 210,000 clones, with around 90% occurring only once.

The receptor's source is a man aged 25-45 years in a cohort exposed to, infected with or recovered from COVID-19 (not recorded which). Sequencing was performed on PBMCs or T cells enriched from blood (not recorded which). This chain connects TRBV4-1 to TRBJ1-3; 7 bases agree with TRBD1. CDR3 coding DNA: TGCGCCAGCAGCCCTATACCAGGGGGAGACCCTGGAAACACCATATATTTT. This sequence encodes CASSPIPGGDPGNTIYF.